The rows below give T cell receptor beta chains drawn from one sample of a study of cytomegalovirus exposure and HLA in healthy donors. Measured with immunoSEQ multiplex PCR; TCRdb has only the in-frame clones, and not every one. The table records under 200,000 clones, about 72% of them present only once. The sample taken for sequencing was PBMCs. These receptor sequences come from a man aged 45-65 years in good health and CMV-seropositive. Both conserved end residues are part of each CDR3. Fields, in order: J gene, V gene, CDR3 protein.

j_gene: TRBJ1-1
v_gene: TRBV19
CDR3aa: CASSGPGQVIYTEAFF

j_gene: TRBJ2-3
v_gene: TRBV4-1
CDR3aa: CASSQDLGGRYTQYF

j_gene: TRBJ2-5
v_gene: TRBV6-1
CDR3aa: CASSPMRGARETQYF

j_gene: TRBJ2-7
v_gene: TRBV9
CDR3aa: CASSVEGTNYEQYF

j_gene: TRBJ1-1
v_gene: TRBV2
CDR3aa: CASSGQGRGNTEAFF

j_gene: TRBJ1-2
v_gene: TRBV7-8
CDR3aa: CASSPDRNYGYTF

j_gene: TRBJ2-7
v_gene: TRBV19
CDR3aa: CASSTGTDYEQYF

j_gene: TRBJ2-2
v_gene: TRBV29-1
CDR3aa: CSVGGGAGELFF

j_gene: TRBJ2-1
v_gene: TRBV9
CDR3aa: CASSVGGGAYNEQFF

j_gene: TRBJ1-1
v_gene: TRBV27
CDR3aa: CASSLRGGNTEAFF

j_gene: TRBJ2-1
v_gene: TRBV5-1
CDR3aa: CASSRDRGSYNEQFF

j_gene: TRBJ2-7
v_gene: TRBV7-2
CDR3aa: CASSLGTGGFYEQYF

j_gene: TRBJ2-3
v_gene: TRBV5-1
CDR3aa: CASRMTGSVADTQYF

j_gene: TRBJ1-2
v_gene: TRBV7-8
CDR3aa: CASSLGPNNYGYTF

j_gene: TRBJ1-1
v_gene: TRBV5-1
CDR3aa: CASSLGQGAPTEAFF

j_gene: TRBJ2-3
v_gene: TRBV5-1
CDR3aa: CASSLGRGADTQYF

j_gene: TRBJ1-6
v_gene: TRBV13
CDR3aa: CASRVFWARPHNSPLHF

j_gene: TRBJ1-2
v_gene: TRBV6-4
CDR3aa: CASSIGGGQYGYTF

j_gene: TRBJ2-5
v_gene: TRBV7-7
CDR3aa: CASSSGGPQSAETQYF

j_gene: TRBJ1-6
v_gene: TRBV7-8
CDR3aa: CASAFGRREGSPLHF

j_gene: TRBJ2-1
v_gene: TRBV27
CDR3aa: CASTGQGRHNEQFF

j_gene: TRBJ2-7
v_gene: TRBV11-1
CDR3aa: CASSLGTGITYEQYF

j_gene: TRBJ1-4
v_gene: TRBV10-2
CDR3aa: CASSEIREKLFF

j_gene: TRBJ1-4
v_gene: TRBV4-1
CDR3aa: CASSQERFGRGEKLFF

j_gene: TRBJ1-1
v_gene: TRBV20-1
CDR3aa: CSAKEGREAFF

j_gene: TRBJ1-5
v_gene: TRBV7-9
CDR3aa: CASSHRDRDFHQPQHF

j_gene: TRBJ2-7
v_gene: TRBV5-4
CDR3aa: CASSFGGPYEQYF

j_gene: TRBJ1-4
v_gene: TRBV18
CDR3aa: CASSRDRGREKLFF

j_gene: TRBJ2-7
v_gene: TRBV2
CDR3aa: CASSAGRGASYF

j_gene: TRBJ2-2
v_gene: TRBV10-3
CDR3aa: CAISVDSAGELFF

j_gene: TRBJ1-1
v_gene: TRBV2
CDR3aa: CASSGTEVYTEAFF

j_gene: TRBJ1-2
v_gene: TRBV6-6
CDR3aa: CASFHDRGLYYGYTF

j_gene: TRBJ2-2
v_gene: TRBV2
CDR3aa: CASNLGGSRGELFF

j_gene: TRBJ2-1
v_gene: TRBV5-1
CDR3aa: CASSFTSGVYNEQFF

j_gene: TRBJ2-1
v_gene: TRBV28
CDR3aa: CASRLAYNEQFF

j_gene: TRBJ2-5
v_gene: TRBV29-1
CDR3aa: CSVASGEETQYF

j_gene: TRBJ2-7
v_gene: TRBV7-2
CDR3aa: CASTLGGAGALYEQYF

j_gene: TRBJ2-6
v_gene: TRBV7-9
CDR3aa: CASSLVRRSGANVLTF